The clone carrying this T cell receptor beta chain was observed at least ten times. Its specificity is not known. The CDR3 loop spans 17 amino acids. The V segment lost 5 bases and the J segment 4 bases; nucleotides outside the gene matches: 8. The germline gives CDR1 SGHAT, CDR2 FQNNGV. The data originate from a study of identical twins. General study points: A lower insertion count was a feature of abundant cord blood beta clonotypes, with no such feature in memory repertoires.

TCRdb used MiXCR to reprocess the 5' RACE reads, holding one entry per CDR3 protein. The sample records around 230,000 distinct CDR3 sequences, around 9.6% being singletons. Sequencing was performed on memory (CD45RO+) T cells sorted from blood. The receptor comes from a young woman in good health. The gene calls are TRBV11-2 and TRBJ2-3; the match to TRBD2 covers 14 bases. CDR3 residues: CASSHRLAGGLADTQYF. The CDR3 coding sequence is TGTGCCAGCAGCCACCGACTAGCGGGGGGGTTGGCAGATACGCAGTATTTT.